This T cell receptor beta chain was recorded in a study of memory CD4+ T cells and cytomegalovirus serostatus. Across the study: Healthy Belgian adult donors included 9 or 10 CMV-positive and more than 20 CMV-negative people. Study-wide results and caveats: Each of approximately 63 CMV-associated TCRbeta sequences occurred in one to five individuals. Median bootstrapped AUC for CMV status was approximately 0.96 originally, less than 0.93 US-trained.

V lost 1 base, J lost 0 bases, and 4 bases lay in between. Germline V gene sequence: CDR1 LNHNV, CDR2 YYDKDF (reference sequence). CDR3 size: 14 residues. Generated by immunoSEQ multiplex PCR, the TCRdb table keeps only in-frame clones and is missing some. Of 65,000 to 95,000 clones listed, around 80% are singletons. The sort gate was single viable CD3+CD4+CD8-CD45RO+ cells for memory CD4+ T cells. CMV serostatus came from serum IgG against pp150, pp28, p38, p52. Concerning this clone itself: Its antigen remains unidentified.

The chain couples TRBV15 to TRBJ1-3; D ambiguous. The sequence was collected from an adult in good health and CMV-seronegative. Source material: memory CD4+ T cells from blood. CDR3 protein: CATSRGSSGNTIYF. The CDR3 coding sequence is TGTGCCACCAGCAGAGGATCCTCTGGAAACACCATATATTTT.